The present TCR beta chain was sequenced within a study of T cells after yellow fever vaccination. Regarding the study as a whole: On re-exposure, the response was weaker but peaked faster, at day 5 versus 15.

Germline CDR1 reads SGHKS; CDR2 reads YYEKEE (reference sequence). The CDR3 extends over 17 amino acids. Between the trimmed V and J ends, which lost 0 bases and 1 base, there was a span of 15 bases. The sample holds a few counts of this clonotype. The target antigen is unknown. The 5'RACE template-switching step produced TCR cDNA and added a universal primer site and UMIs. TCRdb independently ran MiXCR on the 5' RACE reads; one entry per CDR3 protein. The table shows fewer than 350,000 distinct CDR3 sequences, with roughly 4.3% occurring only once. The source was PBMCs, collected 15 days after the yellow fever booster vaccination. This chain connects TRBV5-5 to TRBJ2-3; tentatively, D is TRBD2 (7 bases). The origin of this receptor is a man aged 18 to 29 who received the YFV17D yellow fever vaccine. The CDR3: CASSLARGATGTDTQYF. CDR3 nucleotide sequence: TGTGCCAGCAGCTTGGCCCGGGGGGCGACGGGCACAGATACGCAGTATTTT.